This TCR beta chain was identified during a study of T-cell memory formation after mild COVID-19. On the study more broadly: TCR clusters mostly belonged to single donors.

Regarding the study as a whole: Clones contracting day 15 to 85 were balanced CD4/CD8; later expanders leaned CD4+.

As regards this clonotype: Antigen unknown.

V shed 4 bases and J shed 5 bases, with 8 bases lying between them. Per germline, CDR1 SGHTA and CDR2 FQGNSA. There are 12 residues in the CDR3. TCRdb passed the 5' RACE reads through MiXCR, listing each CDR3 protein once. The table records a few hundred thousand distinct CDR3 sequences, roughly 19% of them present only once. The sequence was obtained from a man between 18 and 29 years old who had mild COVID-19 (a few samples of this study predate the infection). Cell type and time point are not known. Sequenced input: PBMCs or a T cell subset sorted from them (not recorded which). The chain links TRBV7-2 to TRBJ2-5; D unresolved. The CDR3 is CASSSTRETQYF. As DNA, the CDR3 is TGTGCCAGCAGCTCTACTCGGGAGACCCAGTACTTC.